What follows are 2 T cell receptor beta chains derived from one specimen sequenced in a study of T cells in tuberculosis. Produced via immunoSEQ multiplex PCR; TCRdb's table is partial and in-frame only. The table shows tens of thousands of clones, with roughly nine tenths occurring only once. Time point: new active TB diagnosis, blood taken before or within 7 days of starting treatment. Sequencing used PBMCs, obtained at tuberculosis diagnosis. These receptors were collected from an adult with tuberculosis.

V gene TRBV5-4 combines with J gene TRBJ1-1; 7 bases fit TRBD1. Germline assignment: CDR1 SGHNT and CDR2 YYREEE (reference sequence). The CDR3 has 17 amino acids. V lost 0 bases and J lost 4; bases outside the gene matches: 12. The CDR3 protein is CASSLAGRAGGGTEAFF. The CDR3 DNA reads as TGTGCCAGCAGCTTGGCCGGCAGGGCAGGGGGTGGCACTGAAGCTTTCTTT.

This chain joins TRBV4-1 and TRBJ2-5; 15 nucleotides align to TRBD2. Looked up from germline, CDR1 is MGHRA and CDR2 is YSYEKL. Losses at the gene ends were 5 bases for V and 7 bases for J; bases not matched to a gene: 5. The CDR3 covers 15 residues. CDR3 nucleotides: TGCGCCAGCAGCTCGGGACTAGCGGGAGGATGGACCCAGTACTTC. It codes for CASSSGLAGGWTQYF.